These 32 T cell receptor beta chains were all obtained from the same sample, sequenced in a study of Ad26.COV2.S vaccination and SARS-CoV-2 variants (dated by TCRdb to about 2021). The library was obtained by the immunoSEQ multiplex PCR assay. The immuneACCESS repertoire file appears here via TCRdb, limited to in-frame rearrangements. These files lack a portion of the clones; in checked studies, under half of the deficit traces to unresolved V genes, and the cause of the others is not known. The sample profile shows around 320,000 clones; around 84% of them were found once. Of the sample, approximately 1.9% falls within the top ten clones. This sample's treatment or condition label indicates: 19 received Ad26.COV2.S at low or high dose, single or two shots; several received placebo; per-sample allocation not given. Repertoires of vaccine and placebo recipients were sequenced from samples taken on day 63 after the first injection.

The specimen comprised peripheral blood, sampled in a trial of Ad26.COV2.S vaccine versus placebo. These receptors originate from a person aged 18-65 years who received the Ad26.COV2.S COVID-19 vaccine or a placebo.

This clone was seen repeatedly, ten times or more. This chain joins TRBV28 and TRBJ1-5; D might be TRBD1 (5 bases). The CDR3 contains 21 residues. Germline CDR1 reads MDHEN; CDR2 reads SYDVKM. The ends were cut back, 2 bases at V and 3 bases at J, with 29 bases in the middle. The chain's CDR3 is CASSLRAYNLRRDGYNQPQHF. The CDR3 DNA sequence: TGTGCCAGCAGTTTAAGAGCTTATAACCTACGCCGGGACGGTTACAATCAGCCCCAGCATTTT. Looking up the rest from reference TRBV28 and TRBJ1-5 gives the full variable domain: DVKVTQSSRYLVKRTGEKVFLECVQDMDHENMFWYRQDPGLGLRLIYFSYDVKMKEKGDIPEGYSVSREKKERFSLILESASTNQTSMYLCASSLRAYNLRRDGYNQPQHFGDGTRLSIL.

On this clone: Other nucleotide sequences from this sample produce the same CDR3. The chain joins TRBV2 to TRBJ2-2; D call uncertain. Trimming took off 4 bases at V and 3 bases at J, with 3 bases between the two ends. CDR1 SNHLY and CDR2 FYNNEI come from the germline V gene. CDR3 length equals 12 residues. For the CDR3, the DNA is TGTGCCAGCAGTGGGGACACCGGGGAGCTGTTTTTT. This translates into CASSGDTGELFF.

The chain joins TRBV4-2 to TRBJ2-3; D call uncertain. The V end was cut by 4 bases, the J end by 0 bases, with 8 bases between. The CDR3 is 14 amino acids. CDR1 LGHNA and CDR2 YNFKEQ come from the germline V gene. CDR3 coding DNA: TGTGCCAGCAGCCCTGTTACTAGCACAGATACGCAGTATTTT. It encodes CASSPVTSTDTQYF.

This chain joins TRBV5-1 and TRBJ2-1, with 12 bases lining up with TRBD2. Germline assignment: CDR1 SGHRS and CDR2 YFSETQ. The ends lost 0 bases at V and 4 bases at J; junction bases unmatched: 8. This CDR3 region has 18 residues. The CDR3 DNA sequence: TGCGCCAGCAGCTTGGGTAGGACTAGCGGGGCCATTTACAATGAGCAGTTCTTC. It yields the protein CASSLGRTSGAIYNEQFF.

This chain links TRBV5-1 with TRBJ1-1, with a possible D match to TRBD1 (5 bases). The CDR3 length is 15 residues. The V gene's germline CDR1 is SGHRS and CDR2 YFSETQ. V lost 4 bases to trimming and J lost 0 bases, with 13 bases between them. As DNA, the CDR3 is TGCGCCAGCAGCCCGGCGGCAGGGATGAACACTGAAGCTTTCTTT. The encoded protein is CASSPAAGMNTEAFF.

This chain uses TRBV5-5 with TRBJ1-2, with 7 bases fitting TRBD1. The CDR3 contains 13 residues. Trimming removed 4 bases from V and 7 bases from J; junction bases left unmatched: 7. The V gene's germline CDR1 is SGHKS and CDR2 YYEKEE (reference sequence). The CDR3 is CASSPQGEFGYTF. In DNA form, the CDR3 reads TGTGCCAGCAGCCCGCAGGGGGAGTTTGGCTACACCTTC.

The V call is TRBV6-5, the J call TRBJ1-1, with TRBD1 as a possible D gene (6 bases). CDR1 is MNHEY, CDR2 SVGAGI, per germline. Trimming cost V 8 bases and J 1 base, with 11 bases left between them. The CDR3 is made up of 13 amino acids. CDR3 DNA sequence: TGTGCCAGCCAGGGGACGAGGAACACTGAAGCTTTCTTT. Amino acids: CASQGTRNTEAFF.

This clone was detected only once. Other DNA sequences from this sample encode an identical CDR3 as well. V usage is TRBV5-4 and J usage is TRBJ1-1; D unclear. CDR1 is SGHNT, CDR2 YYREEE, per germline (reference sequence). The CDR3 is 13 residues long. With 1 base removed from V and 1 base from J, the gap between germline ends came to 5 bases. The CDR3 is CASSLSENTEAFF. CDR3 coding DNA: TGTGCCAGCAGCTTGTCCGAGAACACTGAAGCTTTCTTT.

CDR3 in DNA: TGTGCCAGCAGTGAGGACGTTAACTATGGCTACACCTTC. This sequence encodes CASSEDVNYGYTF. This chain joins TRBV2 and TRBJ1-2; no clear D gene. This CDR3 spans 13 amino acids. Trimming took off 3 bases at V and 1 base at J, with 6 bases between the two ends. The germline V gene encodes CDR1 SNHLY and CDR2 FYNNEI.

The chain recombines TRBV5-1 with TRBJ2-6, with 7 nucleotides matching TRBD1. J was trimmed by 0 bases and V by 2 bases; bases with no gene match: 8. This CDR3 is built from 18 residues. The germline V gene has CDR1 SGHRS and CDR2 YFSETQ. CDR3 nucleotides: TGCGCCAGCAGCTTCCAGACAGGGATACGCTCTGGGGCCAACGTCCTGACTTTC. It encodes CASSFQTGIRSGANVLTF.

In its sample, this clone was seen once. This chain links TRBV9 with TRBJ1-6; a weak D match, TRBD1 (5 bases). The CDR3 runs to 16 residues. Germline CDR1 and CDR2: SGDLS and YYNGEE. Trimming removed 3 bases at V and 6 bases at J, with 16 bases between. The CDR3 coding sequence is TGTGCCAGCAGCGCCAAGGGAGGGGCTGGTAATTCACCCCTCCACTTT. Translating gives CASSAKGGAGNSPLHF.

A remark on this clone: Different DNA sequences within this sample yield the same CDR3. The chain employs TRBV2 and TRBJ1-2; D possibly corresponds to TRBD1 (5 bases). The CDR3 runs 10 residues. Trimming removed 6 bases at V and 7 bases at J, with 6 bases between. Germline CDR1 reads SNHLY; CDR2 reads FYNNEI. CDR3 sequence reads: CASRGGGYTF. The CDR3 DNA sequence: TGTGCCAGCAGGGGGGGTGGCTACACCTTC.

V usage is TRBV7-2 and J usage is TRBJ2-3; 11 bases agree with TRBD2. CDR1 and CDR2 from the germline V gene are SGHTA and FQGNSA. The CDR3 runs to 16 residues. V dropped 5 bases and J dropped 0; count of bases not matched to a gene: 4. CDR3 nucleotides: TGTGCCAGCAGCAACCGACTAGCGGGGAGCACAGATACGCAGTATTTT. It yields the protein CASSNRLAGSTDTQYF.

CDR3 sequence (DNA): TGTGCCAGCAATTATGGCTCGAGGGGAACCGGGGAGCTGTTTTTT. Translating gives CASNYGSRGTGELFF. The rearrangement uses TRBV6-5 and TRBJ2-2; D may correspond to TRBD1 or TRBD2 (5 bases each). CDR1 is MNHEY and CDR2 is SVGAGI in the germline V gene. The CDR3 length is 15 residues. V was pared by 7 bases and J by 5 bases, with 17 bases between.

J is TRBJ2-3 and V is TRBV6-2 or TRBV6-3, with D tentatively TRBD2 (6 bases). Trimming left V 2 bases short and J 6 bases short, with 18 bases between. The germline CDR1 and CDR2 sequences are MNHEY and SVGEGT. This CDR3 is built from 16 residues. This CDR3 is CASSYRGTGIRDTQYF. The CDR3 DNA reads TGTGCCAGCAGTTACCGGGGGACGGGCATAAGGGATACGCAGTATTTT.

The rearrangement links TRBV5-4 to TRBJ1-2; D is perhaps TRBD1 (6 bases). The CDR3 is 15 residues long. Between the trimmed V and J ends, which lost 2 bases and 3 bases, there was a span of 14 bases. Germline V CDR1 and CDR2: SGHNT, YYREEE (reference sequence). The chain's CDR3 is CASSLSPEGDYGYTF. The CDR3 DNA is TGTGCCAGCAGCTTATCGCCTGAGGGGGACTATGGCTACACCTTC.

This clone was recorded once. The chain is built from TRBV6-4 and TRBJ2-1; perhaps TRBD1 as D (5 bases). The germline CDR1 and CDR2 sequences are MRHNA and SNTAGT. The CDR3 runs to 14 residues. V was pared by 3 bases and J by 6 bases, with 12 bases between. The CDR3 DNA reads as TGTGCCAGCAGTGAGTATCGACAGAGCAATGAGCAGTTCTTC. Protein product: CASSEYRQSNEQFF.

This sequence joins TRBV5-4 and TRBJ2-3, with D perhaps matching TRBD2 (6 bases). The CDR3 runs to 15 residues. V gave up 2 bases and J gave up 2 bases, with 12 bases separating them. Germline V CDR1 and CDR2: SGHNT, YYREEE (reference sequence). Here the CDR3 reads CASSLTGLSTDTQYF. The CDR3 region has the DNA TGTGCCAGCAGCTTAACGGGACTTTCCACAGATACGCAGTATTTT.

The chain employs TRBV18 and TRBJ2-2, with unresolved D. This CDR3 has 16 amino acids. From germline, CDR1 is KGHSH and CDR2 LQKENI. Trimming removed 2 bases from V and 7 bases from J, with 17 bases in between. The CDR3 nucleotides read TGTGCCAGCTCACCATCTAGAGCCCCGGGTGGCGGGGAGCTGTTTTTT. It is translated as CASSPSRAPGGGELFF.

The chain employs TRBV18 and TRBJ1-1, with a tentative D call TRBD1 (6 bases). The germline V gene has CDR1 KGHSH and CDR2 LQKENI. The CDR3 runs to 16 residues. Trimming shortened V by 5 bases and J by 0 bases, and 16 bases separated the two germline ends. Here the CDR3 reads CASSSSRTVMNTEAFF. CDR3 DNA: TGTGCCAGCTCATCTTCAAGGACAGTAATGAACACTGAAGCTTTCTTT.

The CDR3 protein is CAAVPTGGPATEAFF. CDR3 DNA: TGTGCCGCTGTACCAACAGGGGGCCCCGCCACTGAAGCTTTCTTT. This chain links TRBV30 with TRBJ1-1; 9 bases agree with TRBD1. Germline V gene data show CDR1 as GTSNPN and CDR2 as SVGIG (reference sequence). V was clipped by 8 bases and J by 4 bases; unmatched bases: 14. The CDR3 runs 15 residues.

The chain has TRBV12-5 and TRBJ2-7, with D possibly matching TRBD2 (6 bases). The V gene lost 1 base and the J gene lost 1 base, with 20 bases spanning the gap. The CDR3 extends over 18 amino acids. CDR1 and CDR2 (germline): LGHNT, FRNRAP. CDR3 in DNA: TGTGCTAGTGGTTTGGCCACTATTAGCGGAGTCGGGTCCTACGAGCAGTACTTC. Protein sequence: CASGLATISGVGSYEQYF.

V and J are TRBV20-1 and TRBJ1-1; a weak D match, TRBD1 (5 bases). Germline values: CDR1 DFQATT, CDR2 SNEGSKA (reference sequence). The ends were cut back, 5 bases at V and 8 bases at J, with 12 bases in the middle. The CDR3 has 11 amino acids. CDR3 bases: TGCAGTGCTCGGACAACCTCCGAAGCTTTCTTT. Translated, it gives CSARTTSEAFF.

The CDR3 sequence is CSASRQGGIGEKLFF. CDR3 nucleotides: TGCAGTGCTAGTAGACAGGGGGGAATAGGGGAAAAACTGTTTTTT. The chain joins TRBV20-1 to TRBJ1-4; 9 nucleotides match TRBD1. In germline, CDR1 is DFQATT, CDR2 SNEGSKA (reference sequence). With 3 bases clipped from V and 8 bases from J, the junction kept 10 bases outside the gene matches. The length of the CDR3 is 15 residues.

This rearrangement joins TRBV7-2 to TRBJ1-1; no firm D call. CDR3 size: 13 residues. The V end lost 0 bases, the J end lost 5 bases, and 7 bases lay between the germline ends. CDR1 and CDR2 (germline): SGHTA, FQGNSA. The CDR3 region has the DNA TGTGCCAGCAGCTTAGCACGGGGAACTGAAGCTTTCTTT. This codes for CASSLARGTEAFF.

Comment on this clone: Its ends do not fully match the called genes, so a read error is possible. This sequence joins TRBV6-5 and TRBJ1-1; D not certain. From germline, CDR1 is MNHEY and CDR2 SVGAGI. The CDR3 spans 13 residues. The DNA of the CDR3 is TGTGCCAGTGCTCAAGGCCGGAACGCTGAAGCTTTCTTT. Its translation is CASAQGRNAEAFF.

The V and J genes are TRBV19 and TRBJ2-5; 12 bases agree with TRBD2. The CDR3 is made up of 16 amino acids. V trimming: 5 bases; J trimming: 5 bases; junction bases outside the gene matches: 9. CDR1 is LNHDA, CDR2 SQIVND, per germline (reference sequence). The CDR3, as DNA: TGTGCCAGTAGTGGATCTAGCGGGGGGGCCTCGGAGACCCAGTACTTC. Protein: CASSGSSGGASETQYF.

The CDR3 reads CASSLYLTGGPNTGELFF. The DNA of the CDR3 is TGCGCCAGCAGCCTGTATCTGACAGGGGGTCCCAACACCGGGGAGCTGTTTTTT. The genes are TRBV4-1 and TRBJ2-2; TRBD1 aligns across 9 bases. This CDR3 has 18 residues. Germline CDR1 is MGHRA and CDR2 is YSYEKL. V gave up 4 bases and J gave up 2 bases; unmatched junction bases: 11.

The chain combines TRBV6-5 with TRBJ1-1, with 7 bases identical to TRBD1. The junction had 7 bases not matched to a gene; V was cut back by 5 bases and J by 4 bases. Germline lookup yields CDR1 MNHEY and CDR2 SVGAGI. CDR3 size: 14 residues. The CDR3 protein is CASSQDRLSTEAFF. DNA of the CDR3: TGTGCCAGCAGTCAGGACAGGCTTTCCACTGAAGCTTTCTTT.

CDR3: CASSLGPLPVYTGELFF. The CDR3 DNA reads as TGCGCCAGCAGCCTGGGACCGCTACCTGTTTACACCGGGGAGCTGTTTTTT. The V and J genes are TRBV5-1 and TRBJ2-2; D tentatively reads TRBD1 or TRBD2 (5 bases each). Germline lookup yields CDR1 SGHRS and CDR2 YFSETQ. Trimming stripped 4 bases from V and 3 bases from J, with 19 bases between. The CDR3 sequence is 17 residues long.

The gene calls are TRBV5-6 and TRBJ1-1, with 8 bases identical to TRBD1. The trim removed 2 bases at V and 2 bases at J, leaving 8 bases unmatched. The CDR3 covers 16 residues. From germline, CDR1 is SGHDT and CDR2 YYEEEE. Written as DNA, the CDR3 is TGTGCCAGCAGCTTTACCGGGACAGGATACAACACTGAAGCTTTCTTT. Translating gives CASSFTGTGYNTEAFF. The full variable domain, rest sourced from reference TRBV5-6 and TRBJ1-1, is DAGVTQSPTHLIKTRGQQVTLRCSPKSGHDTVSWYQQALGQGPQFIFQYYEEEERQRGNFPDRFSGHQFPNYSSELNVNALLLGDSALYLCASSFTGTGYNTEAFFGQGTRLTVV.

The V call is TRBV18, the J call TRBJ2-2, with 7 bases lining up with TRBD1. Losses at the gene ends were 6 bases for V and 3 bases for J; bases not matched to a gene: 1. The CDR3 length is 13 residues. CDR1 and CDR2 (germline): KGHSH, LQKENI. The CDR3 loop reads CASSDRDTGELFF. CDR3 in DNA: TGTGCCAGCTCCGACAGGGACACCGGGGAGCTGTTTTTT.